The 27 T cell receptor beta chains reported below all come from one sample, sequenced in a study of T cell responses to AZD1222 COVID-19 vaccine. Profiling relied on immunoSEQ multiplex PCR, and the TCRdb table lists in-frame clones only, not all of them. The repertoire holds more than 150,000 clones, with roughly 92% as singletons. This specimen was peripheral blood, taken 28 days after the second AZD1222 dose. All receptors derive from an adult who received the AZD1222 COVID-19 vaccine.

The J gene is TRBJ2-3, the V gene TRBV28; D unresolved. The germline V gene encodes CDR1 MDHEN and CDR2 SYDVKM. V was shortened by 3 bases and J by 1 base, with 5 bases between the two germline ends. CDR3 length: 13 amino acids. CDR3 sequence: CASSLDGTDTQYF. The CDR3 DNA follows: TGTGCCAGCAGTTTGGACGGCACAGATACGCAGTATTTT.

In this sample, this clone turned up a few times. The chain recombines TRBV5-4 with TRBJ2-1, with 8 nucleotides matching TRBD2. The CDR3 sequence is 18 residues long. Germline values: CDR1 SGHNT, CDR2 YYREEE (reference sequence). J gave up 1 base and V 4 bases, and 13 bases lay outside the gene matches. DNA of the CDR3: TGTGCCAGCAGCCCACCGGGGATGAAGCGGGAGTCCTACAATGAGCAGTTCTTC. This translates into CASSPPGMKRESYNEQFF.

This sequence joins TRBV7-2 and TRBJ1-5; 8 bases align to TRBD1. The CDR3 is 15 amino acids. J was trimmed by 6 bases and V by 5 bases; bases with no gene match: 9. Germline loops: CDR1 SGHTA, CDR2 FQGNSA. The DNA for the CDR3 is TGTGCCAGCAGCGTCGGGACAGGACTTCGTCAGCCCCAGCATTTT. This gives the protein CASSVGTGLRQPQHF.

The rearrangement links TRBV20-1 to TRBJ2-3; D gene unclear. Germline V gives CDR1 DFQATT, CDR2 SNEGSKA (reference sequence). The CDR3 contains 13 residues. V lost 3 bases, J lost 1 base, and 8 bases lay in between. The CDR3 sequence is CSASFGGTDTQYF. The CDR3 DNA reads TGCAGTGCTAGTTTTGGCGGCACAGATACGCAGTATTTT.

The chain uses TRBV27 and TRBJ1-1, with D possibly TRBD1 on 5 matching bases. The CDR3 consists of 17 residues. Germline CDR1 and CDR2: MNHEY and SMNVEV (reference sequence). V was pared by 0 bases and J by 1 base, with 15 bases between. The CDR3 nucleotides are TGTGCCAGCAGTTTATCAGCCCGGGGCGTCTGGAACACTGAAGCTTTCTTT. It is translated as CASSLSARGVWNTEAFF.

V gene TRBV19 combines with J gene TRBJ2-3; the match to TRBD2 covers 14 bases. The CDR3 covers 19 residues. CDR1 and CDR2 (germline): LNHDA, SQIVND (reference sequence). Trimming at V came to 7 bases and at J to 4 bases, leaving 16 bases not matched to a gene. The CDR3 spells CASMGWGLAGEGHPDTQYF. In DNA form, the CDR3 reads TGTGCCAGTATGGGCTGGGGACTAGCGGGAGAGGGCCACCCAGATACGCAGTATTTT.

The CDR3 coding sequence is TGTGCCAGTAGTATAGAAGTGTCAAGGCACTATGGCTACACCTTC. Its translation is CASSIEVSRHYGYTF. The genes are TRBV19 and TRBJ1-2, with D uncertain. Per germline, CDR1 LNHDA and CDR2 SQIVND (reference sequence). The CDR3 spans 15 residues. The V end lost 0 bases, the J end lost 3 bases, and 11 bases lay between the germline ends.

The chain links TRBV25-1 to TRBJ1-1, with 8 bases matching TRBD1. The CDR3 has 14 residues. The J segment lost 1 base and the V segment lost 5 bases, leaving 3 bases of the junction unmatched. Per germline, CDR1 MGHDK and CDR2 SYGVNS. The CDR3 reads CASSPGGRNTEAFF. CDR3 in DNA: TGTGCCAGCAGTCCAGGGGGCAGGAACACTGAAGCTTTCTTT.

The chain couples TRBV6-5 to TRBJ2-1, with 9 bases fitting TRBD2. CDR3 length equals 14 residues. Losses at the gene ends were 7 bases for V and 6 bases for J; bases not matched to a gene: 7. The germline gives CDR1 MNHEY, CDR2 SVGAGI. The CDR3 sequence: CASTPSGTSNEQFF. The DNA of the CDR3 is TGTGCCAGCACCCCTAGCGGGACCTCCAATGAGCAGTTCTTC.

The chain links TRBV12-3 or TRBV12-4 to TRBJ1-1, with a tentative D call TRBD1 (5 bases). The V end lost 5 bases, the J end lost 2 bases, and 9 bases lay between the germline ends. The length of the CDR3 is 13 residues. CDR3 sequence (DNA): TGTGCCAGCAGTCCCGGACACAACACTGAAGCTTTCTTT. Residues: CASSPGHNTEAFF.

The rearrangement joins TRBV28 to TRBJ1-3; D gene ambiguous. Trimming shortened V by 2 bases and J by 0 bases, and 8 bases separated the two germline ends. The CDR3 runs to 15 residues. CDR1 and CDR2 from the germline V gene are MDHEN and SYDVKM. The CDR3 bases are TGTGCCAGCAGTTTACGCGGTAGCTCTGGAAACACCATATATTTT. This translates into CASSLRGSSGNTIYF.

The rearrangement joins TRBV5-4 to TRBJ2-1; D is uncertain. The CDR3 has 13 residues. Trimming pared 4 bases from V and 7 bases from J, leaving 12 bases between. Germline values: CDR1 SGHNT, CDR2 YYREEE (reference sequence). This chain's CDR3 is CASSDGDGNEQFF. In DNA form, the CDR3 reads TGTGCCAGCAGCGATGGGGATGGGAATGAGCAGTTCTTC.

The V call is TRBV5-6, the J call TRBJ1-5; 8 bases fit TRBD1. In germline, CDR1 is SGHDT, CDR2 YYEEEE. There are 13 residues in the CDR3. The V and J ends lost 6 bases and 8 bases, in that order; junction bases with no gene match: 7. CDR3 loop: CASTRTGSEPQHF. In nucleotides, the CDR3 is TGTGCCAGCACCAGGACAGGGAGTGAGCCCCAGCATTTT.

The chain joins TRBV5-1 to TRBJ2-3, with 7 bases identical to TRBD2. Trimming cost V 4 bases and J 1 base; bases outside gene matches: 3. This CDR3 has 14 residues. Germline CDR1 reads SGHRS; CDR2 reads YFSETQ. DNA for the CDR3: TGCGCCAGCAGCCTAGCGGAGGGCACAGATACGCAGTATTTT. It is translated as CASSLAEGTDTQYF.

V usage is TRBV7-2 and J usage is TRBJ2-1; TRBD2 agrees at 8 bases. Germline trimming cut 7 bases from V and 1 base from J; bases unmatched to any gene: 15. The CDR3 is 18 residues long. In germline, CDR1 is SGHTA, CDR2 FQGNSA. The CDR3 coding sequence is TGTGCCAGCAAACGAGCGCGATTGACTAGCGCTTCCTACAATGAGCAGTTCTTC. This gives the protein CASKRARLTSASYNEQFF.

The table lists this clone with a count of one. CDR3 amino acids: CATAGQALSYEQYF. The CDR3 bases are TGTGCCACCGCGGGACAGGCCCTCTCCTACGAGCAGTACTTC. The rearrangement joins TRBV6-5 to TRBJ2-7; 8 positions agree with TRBD1. Germline CDR1 is MNHEY and CDR2 is SVGAGI. This CDR3 spans 14 amino acids. The ends lost 10 bases at V and 0 bases at J; junction bases unmatched: 8.

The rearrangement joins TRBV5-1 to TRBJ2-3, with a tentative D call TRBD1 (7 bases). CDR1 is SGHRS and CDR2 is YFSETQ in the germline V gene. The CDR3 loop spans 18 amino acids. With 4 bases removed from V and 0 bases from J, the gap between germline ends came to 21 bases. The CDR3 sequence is CASSAGQPLTLSTDTQYF. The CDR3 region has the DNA TGCGCCAGCAGCGCGGGACAGCCGCTTACCCTTAGCACAGATACGCAGTATTTT.

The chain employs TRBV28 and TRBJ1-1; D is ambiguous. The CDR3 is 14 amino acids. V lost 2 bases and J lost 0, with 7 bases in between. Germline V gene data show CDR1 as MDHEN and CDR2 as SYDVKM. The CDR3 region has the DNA TGTGCCAGCAGTTTACGGCAGCTGAACACTGAAGCTTTCTTT. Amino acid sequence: CASSLRQLNTEAFF. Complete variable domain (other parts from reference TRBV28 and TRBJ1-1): DVKVTQSSRYLVKRTGEKVFLECVQDMDHENMFWYRQDPGLGLRLIYFSYDVKMKEKGDIPEGYSVSREKKERFSLILESASTNQTSMYLCASSLRQLNTEAFFGQGTRLTVV.

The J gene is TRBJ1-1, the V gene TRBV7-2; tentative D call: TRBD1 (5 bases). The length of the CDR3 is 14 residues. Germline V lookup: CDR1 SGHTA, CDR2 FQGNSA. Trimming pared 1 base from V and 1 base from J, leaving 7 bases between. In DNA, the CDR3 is TGTGCCAGCAGCTTAGGTCAGGGGAACACTGAAGCTTTCTTT. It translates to CASSLGQGNTEAFF. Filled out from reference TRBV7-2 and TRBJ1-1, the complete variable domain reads GAGVSQSPSNKVTEKGKDVELRCDPISGHTALYWYRQSLGQGLEFLIYFQGNSAPDKSGLPSDRFSAERTGGSVSTLTIQRTQQEDSAVYLCASSLGQGNTEAFFGQGTRLTVV.

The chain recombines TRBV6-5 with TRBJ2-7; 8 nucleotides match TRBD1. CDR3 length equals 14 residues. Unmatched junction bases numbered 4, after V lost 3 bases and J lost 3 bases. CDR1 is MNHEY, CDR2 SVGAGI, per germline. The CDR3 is CASSYRGQDYEQYF. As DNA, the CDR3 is TGTGCCAGCAGTTATCGGGGACAGGACTACGAGCAGTACTTC.

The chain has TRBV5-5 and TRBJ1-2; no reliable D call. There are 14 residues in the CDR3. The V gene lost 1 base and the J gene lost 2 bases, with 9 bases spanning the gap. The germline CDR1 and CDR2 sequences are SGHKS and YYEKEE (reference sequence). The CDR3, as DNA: TGTGCCAGCAGCTTGCAAGACCGAAACTATGGCTACACCTTC. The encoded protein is CASSLQDRNYGYTF.

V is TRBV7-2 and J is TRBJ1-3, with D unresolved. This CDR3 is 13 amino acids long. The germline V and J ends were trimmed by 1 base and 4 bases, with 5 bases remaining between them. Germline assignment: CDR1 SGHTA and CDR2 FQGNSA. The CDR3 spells CASSLGGGNTIYF. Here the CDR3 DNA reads TGTGCCAGCAGCTTAGGAGGGGGAAACACCATATATTTT. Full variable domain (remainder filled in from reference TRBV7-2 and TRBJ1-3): GAGVSQSPSNKVTEKGKDVELRCDPISGHTALYWYRQSLGQGLEFLIYFQGNSAPDKSGLPSDRFSAERTGGSVSTLTIQRTQQEDSAVYLCASSLGGGNTIYFGEGSWLTVV.

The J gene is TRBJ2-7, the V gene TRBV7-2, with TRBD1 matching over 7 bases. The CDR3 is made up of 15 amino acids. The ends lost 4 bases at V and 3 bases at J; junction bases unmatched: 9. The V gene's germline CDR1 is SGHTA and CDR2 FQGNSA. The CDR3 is CASSSIDRVHYEQYF. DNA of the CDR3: TGTGCCAGCAGCTCCATCGACAGGGTACACTACGAGCAGTACTTC.

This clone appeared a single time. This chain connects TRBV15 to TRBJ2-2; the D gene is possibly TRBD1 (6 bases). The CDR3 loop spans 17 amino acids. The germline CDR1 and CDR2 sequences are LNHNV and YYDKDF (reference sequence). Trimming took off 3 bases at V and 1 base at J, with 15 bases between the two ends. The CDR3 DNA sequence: TGTGCCACCAGCAGTGCCTTTGGGACATTGAACACCGGGGAGCTGTTTTTT. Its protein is CATSSAFGTLNTGELFF.

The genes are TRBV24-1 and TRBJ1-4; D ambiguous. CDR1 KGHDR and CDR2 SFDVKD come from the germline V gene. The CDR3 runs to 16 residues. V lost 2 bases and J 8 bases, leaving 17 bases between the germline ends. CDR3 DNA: TGTGCCACCAGTGATTCGGGTGTAGGGCACGAAGAAAAACTGTTTTTT. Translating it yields CATSDSGVGHEEKLFF.

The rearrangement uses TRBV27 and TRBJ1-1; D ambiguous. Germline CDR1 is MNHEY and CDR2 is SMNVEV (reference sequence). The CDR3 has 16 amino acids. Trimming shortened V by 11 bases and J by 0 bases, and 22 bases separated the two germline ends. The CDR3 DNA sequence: TGTGCCGTTAGCCCTCTGAATGGCGGCTTGAACACTGAAGCTTTCTTT. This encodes CAVSPLNGGLNTEAFF.

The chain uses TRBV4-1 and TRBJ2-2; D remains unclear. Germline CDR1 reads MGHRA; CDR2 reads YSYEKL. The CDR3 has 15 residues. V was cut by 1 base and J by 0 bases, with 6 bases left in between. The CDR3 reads CASSQVVANTGELFF. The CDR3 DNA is TGCGCCAGCAGCCAAGTGGTTGCGAACACCGGGGAGCTGTTTTTT.